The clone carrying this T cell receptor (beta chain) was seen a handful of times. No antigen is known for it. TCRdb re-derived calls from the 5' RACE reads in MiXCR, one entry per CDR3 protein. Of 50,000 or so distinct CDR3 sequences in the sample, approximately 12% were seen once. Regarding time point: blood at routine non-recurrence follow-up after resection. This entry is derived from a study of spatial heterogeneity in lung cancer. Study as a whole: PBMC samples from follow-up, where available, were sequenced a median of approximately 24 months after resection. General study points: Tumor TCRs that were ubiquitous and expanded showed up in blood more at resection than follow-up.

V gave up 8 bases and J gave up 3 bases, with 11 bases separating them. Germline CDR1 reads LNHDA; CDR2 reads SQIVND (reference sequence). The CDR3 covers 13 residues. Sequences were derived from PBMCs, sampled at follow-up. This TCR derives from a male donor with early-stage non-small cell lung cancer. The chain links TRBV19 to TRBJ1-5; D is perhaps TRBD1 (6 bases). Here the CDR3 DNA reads TGTGCCAGTGCCCGGGACAACAATCAGCCCCAGCATTTT. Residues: CASARDNNQPQHF.